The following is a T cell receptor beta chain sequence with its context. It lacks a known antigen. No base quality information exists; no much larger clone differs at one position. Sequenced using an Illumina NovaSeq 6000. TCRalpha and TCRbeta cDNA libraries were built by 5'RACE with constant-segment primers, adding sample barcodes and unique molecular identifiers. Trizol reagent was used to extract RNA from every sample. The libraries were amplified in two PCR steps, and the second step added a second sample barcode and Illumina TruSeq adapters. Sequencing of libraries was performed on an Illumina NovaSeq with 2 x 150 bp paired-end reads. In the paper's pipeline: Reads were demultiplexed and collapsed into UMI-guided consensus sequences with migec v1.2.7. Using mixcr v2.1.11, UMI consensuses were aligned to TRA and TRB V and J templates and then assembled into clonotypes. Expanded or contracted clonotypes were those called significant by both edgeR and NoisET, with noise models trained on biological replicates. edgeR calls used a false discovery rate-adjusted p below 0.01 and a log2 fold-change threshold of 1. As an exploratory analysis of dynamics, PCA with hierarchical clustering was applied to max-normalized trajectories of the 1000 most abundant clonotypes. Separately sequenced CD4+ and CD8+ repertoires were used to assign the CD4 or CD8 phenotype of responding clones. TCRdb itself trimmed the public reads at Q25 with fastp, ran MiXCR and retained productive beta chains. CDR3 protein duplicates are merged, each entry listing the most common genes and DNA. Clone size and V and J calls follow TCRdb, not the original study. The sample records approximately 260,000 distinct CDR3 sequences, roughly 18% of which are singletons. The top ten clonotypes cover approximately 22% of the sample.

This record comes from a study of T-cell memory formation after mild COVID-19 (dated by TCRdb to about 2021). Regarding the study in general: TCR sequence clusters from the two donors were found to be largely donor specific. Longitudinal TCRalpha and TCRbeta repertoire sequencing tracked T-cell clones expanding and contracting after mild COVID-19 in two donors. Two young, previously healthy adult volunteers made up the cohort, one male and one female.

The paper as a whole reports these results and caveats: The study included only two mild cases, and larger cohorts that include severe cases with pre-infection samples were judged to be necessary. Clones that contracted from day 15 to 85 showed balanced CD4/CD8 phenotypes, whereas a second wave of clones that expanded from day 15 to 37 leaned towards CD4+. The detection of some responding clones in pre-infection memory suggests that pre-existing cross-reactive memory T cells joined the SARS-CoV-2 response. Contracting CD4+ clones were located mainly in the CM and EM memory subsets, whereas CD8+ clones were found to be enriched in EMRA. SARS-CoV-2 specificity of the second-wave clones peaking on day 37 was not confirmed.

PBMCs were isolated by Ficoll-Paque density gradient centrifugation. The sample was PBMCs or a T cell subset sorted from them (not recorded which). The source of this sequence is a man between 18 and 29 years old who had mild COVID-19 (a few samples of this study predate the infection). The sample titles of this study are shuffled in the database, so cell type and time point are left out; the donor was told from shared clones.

CDR3 sequence: CASSSHRGGSTDTQYF. The nucleotide sequence is given as TGTGCCAGCAGTTCCCATAGGGGGGGGAGCACAGATACGCAGTATTTT. The sequence joins TRBV12-3 or TRBV12-4 to TRBJ2-3; TRBD2 is perhaps the D gene, given 7 matching bases. Taken from cysteine to phenylalanine, the CDR3 has 16 residues. Just the 48-base CDR3 DNA is kept, in frame starting at base 1. The trim is 4 bases for V and 0 bases for J, with a gap of 14 bases between the germline ends.